This TCR beta chain was sequenced for a study of CD8+CD57+ T cells in acquired aplastic anemia. Whole-study context: DNA from sorted CD4+ and CD8+ cells averaged roughly 3.2 ug. Study-wide results and limits: For CD8+ Simpson's diversity, patients and controls showed no significant difference. There were about 27 CD8+ CDR3 sequences that occurred in both patients and controls.

On this clonotype: Its target is unknown. A junction end diverges from the germline sequence, so it may reflect a read error.

This CDR3 comprises 13 residues. CDR1 is SGDLS and CDR2 is YYNGEE in the germline V gene. Only patients with CD8+CD57+ cell expansion on flow cytometry were chosen for sequencing. With no exception, the patients had severe acquired aplastic anemia. TCR beta VDJ and CDR3 were profiled, and genomic DNA was the template. Using its own MiXCR run on the reads, TCRdb lists one record per CDR3 protein. Of roughly 250,000 distinct CDR3 sequences listed, about 80% are singletons. The gene calls are TRBV9 and TRBJ2-1; D is possibly TRBD2 (6 bases). The sequenced material came from sorted CD4+, CD8+, or CD8+CD57+ T cells (not recorded which) from PBMCs. This TCR derives from a human donor with aplastic anemia. The CDR3 region is CASSASGTGANVF. In DNA form, the CDR3 reads TGTGCCAGCAGCGCGTCAGGGACTGGGGCCAACGTCTTC.